This T cell receptor beta chain emerged from a study of molecular identifiers for immune sequencing clone quantification. Findings and limits, study-wide: Effector cells had over 99% of their molecules in clones above 20 RNA copies, while naive cells had under 1%. One million naive cells reportedly did not prevent detection of spiked Jurkat TCR RNA from one cell.

As previously described, bulk TCR libraries were made using listed TCR primers. TCRdb processed the PCR reads anew with MiXCR; each CDR3 protein has one entry. Here the sample spans under 650,000 distinct CDR3 sequences, 15% to 20% being singletons. Remarks on this clonotype: Its antigen is as yet unknown.

V dropped 6 bases and J dropped 4; count of bases not matched to a gene: 10. The CDR3 is made up of 16 amino acids. The receptor was derived from a human donor in good health. Some libraries in this study had Jurkat cell RNA spiked in. The chain has TRBV12-3 or TRBV12-4 and TRBJ2-1; 9 bases match TRBD2. Sequencing was done on a sample of naive CD8+ T cells from blood, with Jurkat cell RNA spiked in. Regarding subset: FACS-sorted CD8+CD4-CCR7+CD45RA+ naive T cells. Written as DNA, the CDR3 is TGTGCCAGCAGCGGAGTAGCGGGAGTGGGTTACAATGAGCAGTTCTTC. Protein sequence: CASSGVAGVGYNEQFF.